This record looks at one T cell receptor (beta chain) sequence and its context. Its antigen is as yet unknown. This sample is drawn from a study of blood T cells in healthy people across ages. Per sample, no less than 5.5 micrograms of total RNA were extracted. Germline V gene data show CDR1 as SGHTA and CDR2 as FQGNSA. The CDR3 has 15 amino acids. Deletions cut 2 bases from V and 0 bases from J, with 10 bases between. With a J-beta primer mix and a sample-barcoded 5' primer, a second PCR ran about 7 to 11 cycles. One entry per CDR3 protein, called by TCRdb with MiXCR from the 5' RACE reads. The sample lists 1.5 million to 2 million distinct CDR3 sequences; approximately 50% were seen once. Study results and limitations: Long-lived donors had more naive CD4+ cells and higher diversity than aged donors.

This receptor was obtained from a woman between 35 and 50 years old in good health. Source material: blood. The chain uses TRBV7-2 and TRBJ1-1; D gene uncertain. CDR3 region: CASSLSSRMNTEAFF. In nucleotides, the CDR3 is TGTGCCAGCAGCTTAAGCAGCAGGATGAACACTGAAGCTTTCTTT.